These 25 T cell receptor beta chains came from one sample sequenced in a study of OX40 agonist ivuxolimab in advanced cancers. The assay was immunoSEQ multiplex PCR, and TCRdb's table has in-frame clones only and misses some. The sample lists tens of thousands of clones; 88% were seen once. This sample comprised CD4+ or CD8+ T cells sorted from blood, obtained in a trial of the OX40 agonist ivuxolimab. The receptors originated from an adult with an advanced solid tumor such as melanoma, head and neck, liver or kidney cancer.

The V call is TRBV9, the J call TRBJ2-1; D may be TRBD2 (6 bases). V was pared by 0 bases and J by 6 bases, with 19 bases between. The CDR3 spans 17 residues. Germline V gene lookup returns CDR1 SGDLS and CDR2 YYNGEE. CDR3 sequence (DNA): TGTGCCAGCAGCGTAGCTGGCGGGACTGTCGTGTTCAATGAGCAGTTCTTC. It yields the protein CASSVAGGTVVFNEQFF. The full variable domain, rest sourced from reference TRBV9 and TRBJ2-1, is DSGVTQTPKHLITATGQRVTLRCSPRSGDLSVYWYQQSLDQGLQFLIQYYNGEERAKGNILERFSAQQFPDLHSELNLSSLELGDSALYFCASSVAGGTVVFNEQFFGPGTRLTVL.

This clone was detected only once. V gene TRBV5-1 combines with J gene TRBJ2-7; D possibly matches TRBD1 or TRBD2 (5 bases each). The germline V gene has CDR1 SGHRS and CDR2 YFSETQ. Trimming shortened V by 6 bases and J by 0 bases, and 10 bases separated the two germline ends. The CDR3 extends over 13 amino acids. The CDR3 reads CASKTGPSYEQYF. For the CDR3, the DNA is TGCGCCAGCAAGACGGGGCCCTCCTACGAGCAGTACTTC.

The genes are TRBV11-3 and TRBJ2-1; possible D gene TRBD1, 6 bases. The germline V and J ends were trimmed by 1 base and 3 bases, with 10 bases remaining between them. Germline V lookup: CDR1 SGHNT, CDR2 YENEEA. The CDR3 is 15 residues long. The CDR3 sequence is CASSLGGRYYNEQFF. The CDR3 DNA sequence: TGTGCCAGCAGCTTAGGGGGGCGCTACTACAATGAGCAGTTCTTC.

The CDR3, as DNA: TGTGCCAGTAGTACCGGACTAGCGGGAGTTTATGGGGAGCTGTTTTTT. As protein: CASSTGLAGVYGELFF. The chain employs TRBV19 and TRBJ2-2; 13 bases are a match to TRBD2. CDR3 length: 16 residues. Trimming at V came to 4 bases and at J to 8 bases, leaving 7 bases not matched to a gene. Germline V CDR1 and CDR2: LNHDA, SQIVND (reference sequence).

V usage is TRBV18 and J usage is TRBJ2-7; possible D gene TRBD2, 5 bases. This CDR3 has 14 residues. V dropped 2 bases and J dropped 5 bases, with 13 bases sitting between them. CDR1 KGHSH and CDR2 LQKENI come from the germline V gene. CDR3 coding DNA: TGTGCCAGCTCACCATCAACGACCGGGGACGAGCAGTACTTC. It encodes CASSPSTTGDEQYF.

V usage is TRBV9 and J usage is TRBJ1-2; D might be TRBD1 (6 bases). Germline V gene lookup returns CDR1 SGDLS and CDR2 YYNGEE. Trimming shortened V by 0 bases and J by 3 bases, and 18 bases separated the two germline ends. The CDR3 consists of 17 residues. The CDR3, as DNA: TGTGCCAGCAGCGTAGGTCTCGGGGTGGGGGCAGACTATGGCTACACCTTC. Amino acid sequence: CASSVGLGVGADYGYTF.

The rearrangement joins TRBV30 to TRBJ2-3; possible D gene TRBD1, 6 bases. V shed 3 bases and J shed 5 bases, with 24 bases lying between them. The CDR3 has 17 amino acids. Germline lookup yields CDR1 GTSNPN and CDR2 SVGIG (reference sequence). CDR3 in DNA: TGTGCCTGGAGCGGATACGACACGAAGGGGGAGCGAGATACGCAGTATTTT. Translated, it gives CAWSGYDTKGERDTQYF.

This CDR3 reads CASSPLDRAYSNQPQHF. The CDR3 region has the DNA TGTGCCAGCAGCCCACTCGATAGAGCTTATAGCAATCAGCCCCAGCATTTT. The gene calls are TRBV27 and TRBJ1-5, with D unresolved. From germline, CDR1 is MNHEY and CDR2 SMNVEV (reference sequence). V lost 6 bases and J 0 bases, leaving 18 bases between the germline ends. This CDR3 is 17 amino acids long.

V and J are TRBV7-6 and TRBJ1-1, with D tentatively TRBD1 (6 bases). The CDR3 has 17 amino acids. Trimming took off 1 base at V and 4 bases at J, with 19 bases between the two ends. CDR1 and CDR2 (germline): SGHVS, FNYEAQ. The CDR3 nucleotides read TGTGCCAGCAGCTTAGGACCAGGGGTAGGGCGAAGCACTGAAGCTTTCTTT. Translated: CASSLGPGVGRSTEAFF.

The CDR3 is CASSGTGGGHSTDTQYF. The CDR3 bases are TGTGCCAGCAGCGGTACTGGAGGGGGCCATAGCACAGATACGCAGTATTTT. The rearrangement uses TRBV9 and TRBJ2-3; perhaps TRBD1 as D (7 bases). This CDR3 has 17 amino acids. Deletions cut 3 bases from V and 0 bases from J, with 17 bases between. In germline, CDR1 is SGDLS, CDR2 YYNGEE.

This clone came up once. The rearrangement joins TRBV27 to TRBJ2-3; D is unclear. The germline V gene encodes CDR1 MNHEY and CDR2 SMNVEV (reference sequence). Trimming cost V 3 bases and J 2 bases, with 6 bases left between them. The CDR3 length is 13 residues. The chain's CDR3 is CASSFELTDTQYF. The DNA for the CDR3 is TGTGCCAGCAGTTTCGAGCTCACAGATACGCAGTATTTT.

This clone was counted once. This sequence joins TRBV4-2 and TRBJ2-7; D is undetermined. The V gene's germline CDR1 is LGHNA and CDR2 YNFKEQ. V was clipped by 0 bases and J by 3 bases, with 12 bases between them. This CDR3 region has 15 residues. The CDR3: CASSQEGQEGYEQYF. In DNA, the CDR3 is TGTGCCAGCAGCCAAGAGGGCCAGGAAGGCTACGAGCAGTACTTC.

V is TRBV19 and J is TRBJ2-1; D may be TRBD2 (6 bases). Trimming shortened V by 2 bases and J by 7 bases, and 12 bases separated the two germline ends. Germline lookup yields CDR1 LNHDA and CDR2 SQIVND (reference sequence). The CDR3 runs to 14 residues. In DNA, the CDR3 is TGTGCCAGTAGTATAATCGGACTATCAAATGAGCAGTTCTTC. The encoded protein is CASSIIGLSNEQFF.

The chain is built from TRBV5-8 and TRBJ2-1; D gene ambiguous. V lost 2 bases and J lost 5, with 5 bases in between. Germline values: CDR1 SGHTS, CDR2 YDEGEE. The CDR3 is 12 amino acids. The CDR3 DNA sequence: TGTGCCAGCAGCTTCGGTGACAATGAGCAGTTCTTC. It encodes CASSFGDNEQFF.

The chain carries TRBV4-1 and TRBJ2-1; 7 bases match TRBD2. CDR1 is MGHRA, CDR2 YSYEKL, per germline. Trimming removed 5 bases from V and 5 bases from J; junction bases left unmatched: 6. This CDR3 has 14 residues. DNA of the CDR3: TGCGCCAGCAGCTACCCGGGAGGTAACAATGAGCAGTTCTTC. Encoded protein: CASSYPGGNNEQFF.

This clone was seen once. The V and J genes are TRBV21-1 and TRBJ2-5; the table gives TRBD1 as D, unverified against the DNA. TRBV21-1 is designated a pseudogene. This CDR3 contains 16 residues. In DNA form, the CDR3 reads TGTGCCAGCAGCAAAGTAGGCCGGACAGGGTTCGAGACCCAGTACTTC. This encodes CASSKVGRTGFETQYF.

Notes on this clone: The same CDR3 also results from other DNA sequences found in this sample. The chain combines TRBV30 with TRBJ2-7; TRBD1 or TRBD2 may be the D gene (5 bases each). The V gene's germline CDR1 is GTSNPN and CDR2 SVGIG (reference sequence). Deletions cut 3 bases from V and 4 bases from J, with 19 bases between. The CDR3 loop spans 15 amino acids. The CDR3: CAWRGDREGKYEQYF. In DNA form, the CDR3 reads TGTGCCTGGAGGGGGGACCGAGAGGGGAAATACGAGCAGTACTTC. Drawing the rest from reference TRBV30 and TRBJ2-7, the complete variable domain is SQTIHQWPATLVQPVGSPLSLECTVEGTSNPNLYWYRQAAGRGLQLLFYSVGIGQISSEVPQNLSASRPQDRQFILSSKKLLLSDSGFYLCAWRGDREGKYEQYFGPGTRLTVT.

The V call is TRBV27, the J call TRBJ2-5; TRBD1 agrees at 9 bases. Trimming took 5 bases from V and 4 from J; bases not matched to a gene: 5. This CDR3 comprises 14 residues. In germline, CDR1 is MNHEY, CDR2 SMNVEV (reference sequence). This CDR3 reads CASSTRDRVETQYF. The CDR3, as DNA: TGTGCCAGCAGTACCCGGGACAGGGTAGAGACCCAGTACTTC.

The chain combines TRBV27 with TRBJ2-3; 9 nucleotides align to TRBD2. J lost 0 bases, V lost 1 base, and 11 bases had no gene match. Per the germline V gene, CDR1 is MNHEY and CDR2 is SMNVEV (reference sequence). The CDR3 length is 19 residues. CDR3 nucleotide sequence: TGTGCCAGCAGTTTATACTCGGCGGGAGGGATCGGGAGCACAGATACGCAGTATTTT. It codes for CASSLYSAGGIGSTDTQYF.

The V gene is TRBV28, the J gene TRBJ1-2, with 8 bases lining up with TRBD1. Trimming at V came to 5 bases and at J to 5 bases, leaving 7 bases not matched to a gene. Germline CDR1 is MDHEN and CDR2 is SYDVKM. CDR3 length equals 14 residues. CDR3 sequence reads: CASSRRDRTYGYTF. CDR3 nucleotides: TGTGCCAGCAGTCGTCGGGACAGGACATATGGCTACACCTTC.

In DNA, the CDR3 is TGTGCCAGCAGCTTAGGGACTTTCTCCTACGAGCAGTACTTC. Its protein is CASSLGTFSYEQYF. The V call is TRBV7-9, the J call TRBJ2-7, with D maybe TRBD2 (5 bases). The CDR3 totals 14 residues. CDR1 is SEHNR, CDR2 FQNEAQ, per germline (reference sequence). V lost 1 base to trimming and J lost 0 bases, with 7 bases between them.

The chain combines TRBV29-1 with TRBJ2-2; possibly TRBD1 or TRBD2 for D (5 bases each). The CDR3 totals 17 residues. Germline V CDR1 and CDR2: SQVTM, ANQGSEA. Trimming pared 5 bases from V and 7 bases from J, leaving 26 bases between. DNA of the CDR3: TGCAGCGTTCCGGGATTCCAAGGGGCTAAGGGAATCGGGGAGCTGTTTTTT. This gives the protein CSVPGFQGAKGIGELFF.

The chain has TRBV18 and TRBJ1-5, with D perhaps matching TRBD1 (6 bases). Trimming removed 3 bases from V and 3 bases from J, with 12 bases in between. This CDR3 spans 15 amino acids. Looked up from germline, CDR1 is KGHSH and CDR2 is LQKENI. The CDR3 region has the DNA TGTGCCAGCTCACCCGAGGGGGTCATCAATCAGCCCCAGCATTTT. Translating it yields CASSPEGVINQPQHF.

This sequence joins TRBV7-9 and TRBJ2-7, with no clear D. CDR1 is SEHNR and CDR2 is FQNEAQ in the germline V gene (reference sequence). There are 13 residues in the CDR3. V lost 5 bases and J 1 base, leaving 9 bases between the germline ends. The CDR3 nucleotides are TGTGCCAGCAGCGCTGAAGGGTCCTACGAGCAGTACTTC. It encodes CASSAEGSYEQYF.

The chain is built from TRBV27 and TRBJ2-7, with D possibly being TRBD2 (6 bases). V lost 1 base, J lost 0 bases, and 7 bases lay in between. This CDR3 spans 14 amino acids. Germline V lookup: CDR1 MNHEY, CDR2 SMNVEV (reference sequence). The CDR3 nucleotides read TGTGCCAGCAGTTTATACGGGAGCTCCTACGAGCAGTACTTC. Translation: CASSLYGSSYEQYF.